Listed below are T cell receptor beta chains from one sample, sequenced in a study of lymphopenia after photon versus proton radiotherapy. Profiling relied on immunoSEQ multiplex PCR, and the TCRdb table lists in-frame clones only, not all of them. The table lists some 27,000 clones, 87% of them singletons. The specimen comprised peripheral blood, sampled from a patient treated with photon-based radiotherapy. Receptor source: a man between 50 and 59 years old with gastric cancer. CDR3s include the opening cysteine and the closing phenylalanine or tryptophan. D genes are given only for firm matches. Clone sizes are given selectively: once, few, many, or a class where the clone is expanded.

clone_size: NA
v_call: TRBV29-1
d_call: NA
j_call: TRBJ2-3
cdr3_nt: TGCAGCGTTGATTTAGGGGGAGATACGCAGTATTTT
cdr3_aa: CSVDLGGDTQYF

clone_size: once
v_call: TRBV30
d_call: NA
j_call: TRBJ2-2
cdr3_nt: TGTGCCTGGGCGGGCACCGGGGAGCTGTTTTTT
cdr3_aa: CAWAGTGELFF

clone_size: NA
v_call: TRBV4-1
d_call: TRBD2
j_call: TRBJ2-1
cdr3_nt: TGCGCCAGCAGCCAGCCTACTAGCGGGGGGGCATACAATGAGCAGTTCTTC
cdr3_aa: CASSQPTSGGAYNEQFF

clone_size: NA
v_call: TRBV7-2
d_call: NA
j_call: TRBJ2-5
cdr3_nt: TGTGCCAGCAGCTTAGGGTTAAAAGAGACCCAGTACTTC
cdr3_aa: CASSLGLKETQYF

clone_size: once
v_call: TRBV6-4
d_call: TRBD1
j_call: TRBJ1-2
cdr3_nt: TGTGCCAGCAGTGACTCGGGACAGGGAGGGGGCTACACCTTC
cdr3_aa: CASSDSGQGGGYTF

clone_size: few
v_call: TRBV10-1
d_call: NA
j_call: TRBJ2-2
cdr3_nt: TGCGCCAGCAATCACCTTATCACCGGGGAGCTGTTTTTT
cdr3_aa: CASNHLITGELFF

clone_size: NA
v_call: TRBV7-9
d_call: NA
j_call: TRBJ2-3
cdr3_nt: TGTGCCAGCAGCCAGGGTGCTAGGGGCACAGATACGCAGTATTTT
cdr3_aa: CASSQGARGTDTQYF

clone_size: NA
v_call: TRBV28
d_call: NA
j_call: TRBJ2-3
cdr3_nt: TGTGCCAGCACACCGGATACAGATACGCAGTATTTT
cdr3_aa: CASTPDTDTQYF

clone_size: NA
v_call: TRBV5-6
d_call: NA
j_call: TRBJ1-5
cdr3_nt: TGTGCCAGCAGCTTCTCCGGCAATCAGCCCCAGCATTTT
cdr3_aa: CASSFSGNQPQHF

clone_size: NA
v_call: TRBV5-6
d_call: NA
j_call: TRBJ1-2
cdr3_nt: TGTGCCAGCAGTTACGGGACGGATTATGGCTACACCTTC
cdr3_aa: CASSYGTDYGYTF

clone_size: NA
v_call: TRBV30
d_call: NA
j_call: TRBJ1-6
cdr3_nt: TGTGCCTGGAGTGGGAGGCGTGATTCACCCCTCCACTTT
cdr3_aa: CAWSGRRDSPLHF

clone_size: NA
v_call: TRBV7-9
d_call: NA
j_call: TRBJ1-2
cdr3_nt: TGTGCCAGCAGCTTACTGGAAACTAACTATGGCTACACCTTC
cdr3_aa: CASSLLETNYGYTF

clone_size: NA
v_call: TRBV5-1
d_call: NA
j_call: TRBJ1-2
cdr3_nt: TGCGCCAGCAGCGCAGGGATGGTTGGTGGCTACACCTTC
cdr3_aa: CASSAGMVGGYTF

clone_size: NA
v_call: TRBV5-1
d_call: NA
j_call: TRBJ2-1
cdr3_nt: TGCGCCAGCAGCTTGGCCGAGGGCAATGAGCAGTTCTTC
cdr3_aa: CASSLAEGNEQFF

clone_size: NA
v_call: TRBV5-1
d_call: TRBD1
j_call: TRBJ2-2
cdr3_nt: TGCGCCAGCAGCTTACAGGGGGCCGACACCGGGGAGCTGTTTTTT
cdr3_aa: CASSLQGADTGELFF

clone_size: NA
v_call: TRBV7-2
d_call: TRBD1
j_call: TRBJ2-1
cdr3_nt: TGTGCCAGCAGCTTGCACACGGGACAGTACTACAATGAGCAGTTCTTC
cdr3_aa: CASSLHTGQYYNEQFF

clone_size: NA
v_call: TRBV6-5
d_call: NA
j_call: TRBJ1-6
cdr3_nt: TGTGCCAGCAGGGAAAGGGAGAGGAATTCACCCCTCCACTTT
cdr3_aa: CASRERERNSPLHF

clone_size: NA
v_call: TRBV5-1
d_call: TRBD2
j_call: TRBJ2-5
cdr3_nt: TGCGCCAGCAGCTTGATAGCGGGGGGGGAGACCCAGTACTTC
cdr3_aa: CASSLIAGGETQYF

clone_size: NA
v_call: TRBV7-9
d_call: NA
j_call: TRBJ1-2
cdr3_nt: TGTGCCAGCAGCCCAACTAACAGGGATGGCTACACCTTC
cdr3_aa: CASSPTNRDGYTF

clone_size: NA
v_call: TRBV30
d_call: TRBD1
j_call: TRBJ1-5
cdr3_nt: TGTGCCTGGAAGCTACAGGGGCTCGGCAATCAGCCCCAGCATTTT
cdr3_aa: CAWKLQGLGNQPQHF

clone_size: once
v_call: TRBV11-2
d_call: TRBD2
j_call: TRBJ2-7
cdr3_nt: TGTGCCAGCAGCCCTCGGACTAGCGGGGGCCACGAGCAGTACTTC
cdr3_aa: CASSPRTSGGHEQYF

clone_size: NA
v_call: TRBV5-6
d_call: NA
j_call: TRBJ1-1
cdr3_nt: TGTGCCAGCAGCTCGACGACAGGACGTACTGAAGCTTTCTTT
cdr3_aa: CASSSTTGRTEAFF

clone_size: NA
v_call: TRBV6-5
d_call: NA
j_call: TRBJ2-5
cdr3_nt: TGTGCCGCAGGGCGGTTGGAGACCCAGTACTTC
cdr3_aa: CAAGRLETQYF

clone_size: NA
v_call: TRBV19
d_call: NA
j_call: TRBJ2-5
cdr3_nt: TGTGCCAGCGGCTACAAAGAGACCCAGTACTTC
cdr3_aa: CASGYKETQYF

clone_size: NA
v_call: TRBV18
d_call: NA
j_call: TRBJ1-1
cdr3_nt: TGTGCCAGCTCACCACCGGGGGTGGGAGCTTTCTTT
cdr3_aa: CASSPPGVGAFF

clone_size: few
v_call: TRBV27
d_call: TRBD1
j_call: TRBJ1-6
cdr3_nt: TGTGCCAGCAGTCGCCGAAGGAGTGACAGGGGTTATTCACCCCTCCACTTT
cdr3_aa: CASSRRRSDRGYSPLHF

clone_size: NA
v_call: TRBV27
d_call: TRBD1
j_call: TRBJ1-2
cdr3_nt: TGTGCCAGCAGTCGAGGGACAGGGGGCCCTGACCGCTATGGCTACACCTTC
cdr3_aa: CASSRGTGGPDRYGYTF

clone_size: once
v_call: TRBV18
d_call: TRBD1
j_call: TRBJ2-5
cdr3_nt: TGTGCCAGCTCACCTCGGGACAGGAGTAAAGAGACCCAGTACTTC
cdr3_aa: CASSPRDRSKETQYF

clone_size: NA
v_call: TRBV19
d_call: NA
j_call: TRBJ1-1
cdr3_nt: TGTGCCAGTAGTATAACCAGGCCTGAAGCTTTCTTT
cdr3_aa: CASSITRPEAFF

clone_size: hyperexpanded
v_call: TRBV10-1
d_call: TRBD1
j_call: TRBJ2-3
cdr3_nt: TGCGCCAGCAGTGCCGATCAGACAGGGGGTTACACAGATACGCAGTATTTT
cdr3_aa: CASSADQTGGYTDTQYF

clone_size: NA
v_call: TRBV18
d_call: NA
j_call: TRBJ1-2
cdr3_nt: TGTGCCAGCTCACCAGAGGGTCTATATGGCTACACCTTC
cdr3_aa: CASSPEGLYGYTF

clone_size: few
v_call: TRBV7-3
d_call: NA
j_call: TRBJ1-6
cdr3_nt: TGTGCCAGCAGCTACCGGTCACCTAATTCACCCCTCCACTTT
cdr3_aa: CASSYRSPNSPLHF

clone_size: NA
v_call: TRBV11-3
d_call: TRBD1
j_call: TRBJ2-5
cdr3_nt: TGTGCCAGCAGCCCGGGACAGCAAGTAGAAGAGACCCAGTACTTC
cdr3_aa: CASSPGQQVEETQYF

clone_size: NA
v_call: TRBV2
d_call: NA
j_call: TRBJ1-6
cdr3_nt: TGTGCCAGCAGTGGGTCGATGGGTTCACCCCTCCACTTT
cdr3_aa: CASSGSMGSPLHF

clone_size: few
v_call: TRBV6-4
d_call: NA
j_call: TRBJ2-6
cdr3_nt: TGTGCCAGCAGTGACTCCCAATCATCTGGGGCCAACGTCCTGACTTTC
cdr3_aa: CASSDSQSSGANVLTF

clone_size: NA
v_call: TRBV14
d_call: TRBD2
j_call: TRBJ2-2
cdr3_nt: TGTGCCAGCAGCTATTGGACTAGTTATCCCGGGGAGCTGTTTTTT
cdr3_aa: CASSYWTSYPGELFF

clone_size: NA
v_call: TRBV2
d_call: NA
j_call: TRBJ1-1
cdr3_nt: TGTGCCAGCAGTGTACCAGGGTTGAACACTGAAGCTTTCTTT
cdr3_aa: CASSVPGLNTEAFF

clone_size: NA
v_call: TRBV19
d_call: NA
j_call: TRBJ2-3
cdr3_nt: TGTGCCAGTAGTATAAACCGATACTCCACAGATACGCAGTATTTT
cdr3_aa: CASSINRYSTDTQYF

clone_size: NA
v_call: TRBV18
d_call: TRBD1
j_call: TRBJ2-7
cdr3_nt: TGTGCCAGCTCCTCCGGGACAGGGCTATACGAGCAGTACTTC
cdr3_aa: CASSSGTGLYEQYF

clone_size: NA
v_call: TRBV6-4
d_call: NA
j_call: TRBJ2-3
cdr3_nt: TGTGCCAGCAGTGCCCTACTAGGGGGCACAGATACGCAGTATTTT
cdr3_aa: CASSALLGGTDTQYF